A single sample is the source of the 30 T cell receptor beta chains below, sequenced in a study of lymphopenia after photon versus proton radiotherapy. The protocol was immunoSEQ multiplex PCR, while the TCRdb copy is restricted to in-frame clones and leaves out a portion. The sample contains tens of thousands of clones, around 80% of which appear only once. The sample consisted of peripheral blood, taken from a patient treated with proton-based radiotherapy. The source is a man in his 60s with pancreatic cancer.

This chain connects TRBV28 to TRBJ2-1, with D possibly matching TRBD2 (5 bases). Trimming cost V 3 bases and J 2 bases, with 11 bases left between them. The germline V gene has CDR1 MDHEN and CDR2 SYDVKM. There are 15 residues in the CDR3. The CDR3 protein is CASSFRGNPYNEQFF. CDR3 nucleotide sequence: TGTGCCAGCAGTTTCCGGGGTAACCCCTACAATGAGCAGTTCTTC.

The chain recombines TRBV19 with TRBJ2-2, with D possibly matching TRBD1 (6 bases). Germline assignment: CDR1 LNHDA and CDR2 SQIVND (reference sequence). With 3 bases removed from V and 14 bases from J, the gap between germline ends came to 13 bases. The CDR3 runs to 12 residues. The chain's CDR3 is CASSITQGGLFF. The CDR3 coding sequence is TGTGCCAGTAGTATTACACAGGGCGGTCTGTTTTTT.

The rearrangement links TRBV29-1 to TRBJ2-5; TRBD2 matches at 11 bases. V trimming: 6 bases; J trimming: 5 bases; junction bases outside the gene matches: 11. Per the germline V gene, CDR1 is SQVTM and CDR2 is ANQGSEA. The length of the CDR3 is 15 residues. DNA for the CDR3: TGCAGCGTGGCCACGACTAGCGGGGTTGGGGAGACCCAGTACTTC. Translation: CSVATTSGVGETQYF.

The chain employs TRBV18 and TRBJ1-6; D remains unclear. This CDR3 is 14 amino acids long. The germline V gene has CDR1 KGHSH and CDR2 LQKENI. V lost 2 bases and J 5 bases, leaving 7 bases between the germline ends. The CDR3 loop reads CASSPSGNNSPLHF. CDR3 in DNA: TGTGCCAGCTCACCATCAGGCAATAATTCACCCCTCCACTTT.

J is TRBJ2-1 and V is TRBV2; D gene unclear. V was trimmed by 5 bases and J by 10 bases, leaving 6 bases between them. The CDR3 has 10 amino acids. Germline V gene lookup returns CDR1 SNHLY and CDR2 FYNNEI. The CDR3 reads CASSLQEQFF. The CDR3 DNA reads TGTGCCAGCAGTTTGCAAGAGCAGTTCTTC.

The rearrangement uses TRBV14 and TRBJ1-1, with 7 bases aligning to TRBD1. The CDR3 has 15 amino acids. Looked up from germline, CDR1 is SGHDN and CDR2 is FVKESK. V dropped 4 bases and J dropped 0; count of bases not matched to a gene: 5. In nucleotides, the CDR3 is TGTGCCAGCAGCCCCTCGACAGGGTTGAACACTGAAGCTTTCTTT. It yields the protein CASSPSTGLNTEAFF.

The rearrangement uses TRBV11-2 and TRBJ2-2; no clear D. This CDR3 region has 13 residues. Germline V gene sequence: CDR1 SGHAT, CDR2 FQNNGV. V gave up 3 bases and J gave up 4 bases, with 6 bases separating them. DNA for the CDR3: TGTGCCAGCAGCTTCCTACTCACCGGGGAGCTGTTTTTT. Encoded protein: CASSFLLTGELFF.

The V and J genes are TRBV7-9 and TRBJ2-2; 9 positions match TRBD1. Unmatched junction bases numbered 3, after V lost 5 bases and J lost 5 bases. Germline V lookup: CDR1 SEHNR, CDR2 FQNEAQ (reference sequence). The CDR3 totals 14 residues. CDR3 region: CASSPGQGTGELFF. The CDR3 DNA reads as TGTGCCAGCAGCCCGGGACAGGGAACCGGGGAGCTGTTTTTT.

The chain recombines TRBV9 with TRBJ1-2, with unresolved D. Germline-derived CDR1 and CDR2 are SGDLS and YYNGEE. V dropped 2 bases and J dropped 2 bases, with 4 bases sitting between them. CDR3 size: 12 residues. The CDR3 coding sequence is TGTGCCAGCAGCGTTGGAAACTATGGCTACACCTTC. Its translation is CASSVGNYGYTF.

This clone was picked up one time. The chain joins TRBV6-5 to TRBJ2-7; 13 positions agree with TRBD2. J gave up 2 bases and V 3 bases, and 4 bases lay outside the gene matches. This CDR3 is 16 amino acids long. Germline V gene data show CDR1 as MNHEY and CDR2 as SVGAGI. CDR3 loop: CASSYSGLAGPYEQYF. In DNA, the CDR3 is TGTGCCAGCAGTTATTCGGGACTAGCGGGGCCCTACGAGCAGTACTTC.

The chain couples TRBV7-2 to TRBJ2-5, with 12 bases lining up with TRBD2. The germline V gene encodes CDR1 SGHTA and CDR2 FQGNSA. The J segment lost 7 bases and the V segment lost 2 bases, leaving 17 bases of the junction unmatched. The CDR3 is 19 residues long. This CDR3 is CASSLSPSRGASGRVTQYF. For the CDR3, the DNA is TGTGCCAGCAGCTTATCCCCCTCCCGCGGGGCTAGCGGGAGGGTGACCCAGTACTTC. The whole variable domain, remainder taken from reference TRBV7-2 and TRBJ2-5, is GAGVSQSPSNKVTEKGKDVELRCDPISGHTALYWYRQSLGQGLEFLIYFQGNSAPDKSGLPSDRFSAERTGGSVSTLTIQRTQQEDSAVYLCASSLSPSRGASGRVTQYFGPGTRLLVL.

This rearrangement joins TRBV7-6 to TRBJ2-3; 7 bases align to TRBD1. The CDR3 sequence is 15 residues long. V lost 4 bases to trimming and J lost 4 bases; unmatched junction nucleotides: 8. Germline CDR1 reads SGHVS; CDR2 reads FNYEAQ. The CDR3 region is CASSSETGKADTQYF. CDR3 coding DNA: TGTGCCAGCAGCTCAGAGACAGGGAAGGCAGATACGCAGTATTTT. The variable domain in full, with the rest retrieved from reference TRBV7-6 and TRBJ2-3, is GAGVSQSPRYKVTKRGQDVALRCDPISGHVSLYWYRQALGQGPEFLTYFNYEAQQDKSGLPNDRFSAERPEGSISTLTIQRTEQRDSAMYRCASSSETGKADTQYFGPGTRLTVL.

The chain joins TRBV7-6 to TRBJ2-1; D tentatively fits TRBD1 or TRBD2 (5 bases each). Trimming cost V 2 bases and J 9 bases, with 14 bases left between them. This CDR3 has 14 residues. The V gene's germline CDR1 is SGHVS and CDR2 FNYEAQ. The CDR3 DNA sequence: TGTGCCAGCAGCTTAAAAACAGGCAGCGGTGAGCAGTTCTTC. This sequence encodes CASSLKTGSGEQFF.

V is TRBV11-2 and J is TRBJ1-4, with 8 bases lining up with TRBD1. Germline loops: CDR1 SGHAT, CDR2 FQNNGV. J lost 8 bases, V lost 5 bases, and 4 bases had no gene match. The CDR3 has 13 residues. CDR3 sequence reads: CASSLDRGEKLFF. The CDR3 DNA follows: TGTGCCAGCAGCCTCGACAGGGGCGAAAAACTGTTTTTT.

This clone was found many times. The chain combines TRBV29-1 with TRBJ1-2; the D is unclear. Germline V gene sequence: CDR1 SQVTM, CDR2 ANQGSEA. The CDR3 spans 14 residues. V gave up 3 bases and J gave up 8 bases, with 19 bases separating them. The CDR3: CSVEEAGKRRGYTF. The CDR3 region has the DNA TGCAGCGTTGAGGAGGCGGGTAAGCGTCGAGGCTACACCTTC.

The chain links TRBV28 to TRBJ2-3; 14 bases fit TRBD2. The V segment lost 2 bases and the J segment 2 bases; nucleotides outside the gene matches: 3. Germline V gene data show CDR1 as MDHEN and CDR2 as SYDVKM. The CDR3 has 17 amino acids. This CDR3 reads CASSLGTSGSATDTQYF. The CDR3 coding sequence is TGTGCCAGCAGTTTAGGGACTAGCGGGAGCGCCACAGATACGCAGTATTTT.

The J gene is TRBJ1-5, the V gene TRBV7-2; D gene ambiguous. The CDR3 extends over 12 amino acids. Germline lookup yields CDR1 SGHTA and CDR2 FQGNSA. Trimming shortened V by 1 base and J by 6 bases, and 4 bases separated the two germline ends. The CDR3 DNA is TGTGCCAGCAGCTTAGACGCTCAGCCCCAGCATTTT. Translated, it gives CASSLDAQPQHF.

CDR3 sequence (DNA): TGTGCCAGCAGCTTAGATGGGGGGGACCGCACAGATACGCAGTATTTT. Translated, it gives CASSLDGGDRTDTQYF. This chain links TRBV7-6 with TRBJ2-3; 7 nucleotides line up with TRBD2. The CDR3 is 16 amino acids. Germline V CDR1 and CDR2: SGHVS, FNYEAQ. J gave up 1 base and V 1 base, and 5 bases lay outside the gene matches.

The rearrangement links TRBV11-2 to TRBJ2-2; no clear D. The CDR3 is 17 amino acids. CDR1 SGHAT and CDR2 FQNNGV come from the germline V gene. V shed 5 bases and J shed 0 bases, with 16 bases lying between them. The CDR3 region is CASSGHWSAPNTGELFF. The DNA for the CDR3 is TGTGCCAGCAGCGGCCATTGGAGCGCTCCGAACACCGGGGAGCTGTTTTTT.

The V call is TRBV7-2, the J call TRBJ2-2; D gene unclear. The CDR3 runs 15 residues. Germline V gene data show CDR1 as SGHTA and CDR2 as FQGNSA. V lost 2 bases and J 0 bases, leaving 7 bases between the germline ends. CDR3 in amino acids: CASSLLPANTGELFF. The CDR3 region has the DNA TGTGCCAGCAGCTTACTCCCGGCGAACACCGGGGAGCTGTTTTTT.

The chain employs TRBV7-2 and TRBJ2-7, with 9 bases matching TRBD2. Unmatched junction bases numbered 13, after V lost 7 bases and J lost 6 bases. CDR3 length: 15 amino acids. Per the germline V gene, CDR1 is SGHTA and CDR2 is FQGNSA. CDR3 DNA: TGTGCCAGCAACATCCCCGGGACTAGCAGGGGCGAGCAGTACTTC. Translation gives CASNIPGTSRGEQYF.

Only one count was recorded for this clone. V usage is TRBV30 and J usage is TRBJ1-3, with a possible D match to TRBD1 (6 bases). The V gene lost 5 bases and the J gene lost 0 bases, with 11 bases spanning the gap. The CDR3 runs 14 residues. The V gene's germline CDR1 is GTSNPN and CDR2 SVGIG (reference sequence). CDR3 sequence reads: CAWSRTVSGNTIYF. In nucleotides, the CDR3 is TGTGCCTGGTCCCGGACAGTCTCTGGAAACACCATATATTTT.

CDR3 amino acids: CAGNYRAHTEAFF. CDR3 in DNA: TGTGCCGGCAACTACAGGGCCCACACTGAAGCTTTCTTT. This rearrangement joins TRBV30 to TRBJ1-1; D possibly corresponds to TRBD1 (6 bases). V was clipped by 8 bases and J by 3 bases, with 16 bases between them. There are 13 residues in the CDR3. CDR1 is GTSNPN and CDR2 is SVGIG in the germline V gene (reference sequence).

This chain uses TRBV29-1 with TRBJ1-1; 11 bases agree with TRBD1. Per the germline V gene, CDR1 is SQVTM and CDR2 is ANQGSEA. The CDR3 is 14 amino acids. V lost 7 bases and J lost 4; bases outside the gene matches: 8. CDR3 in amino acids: CSAQTGTGGTEAFF. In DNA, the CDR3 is TGCAGCGCTCAGACCGGGACAGGGGGCACTGAAGCTTTCTTT.

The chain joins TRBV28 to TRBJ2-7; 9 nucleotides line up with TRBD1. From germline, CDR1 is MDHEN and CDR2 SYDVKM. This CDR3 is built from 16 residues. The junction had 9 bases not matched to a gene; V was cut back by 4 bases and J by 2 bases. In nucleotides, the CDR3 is TGTGCCAGCAGTTCACCCGGGACAGGGAGGCCCTACGAGCAGTACTTC. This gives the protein CASSSPGTGRPYEQYF.

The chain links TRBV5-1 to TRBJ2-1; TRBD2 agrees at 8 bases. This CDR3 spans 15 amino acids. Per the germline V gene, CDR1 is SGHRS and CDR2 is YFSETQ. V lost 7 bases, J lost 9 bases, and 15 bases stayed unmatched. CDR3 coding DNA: TGCGCCAGCGAACTTGGGGGAGCGGGAGCTCGTGAGCAGTTCTTC. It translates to CASELGGAGAREQFF. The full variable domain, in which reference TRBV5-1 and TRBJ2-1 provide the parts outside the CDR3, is KAGVTQTPRYLIKTRGQQVTLSCSPISGHRSVSWYQQTPGQGLQFLFEYFSETQRNKGNFPGRFSGRQFSNSRSEMNVSTLELGDSALYLCASELGGAGAREQFFGPGTRLTVL.

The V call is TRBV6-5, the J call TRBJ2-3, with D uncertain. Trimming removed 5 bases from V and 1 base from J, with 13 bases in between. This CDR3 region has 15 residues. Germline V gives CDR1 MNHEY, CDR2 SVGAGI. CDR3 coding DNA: TGTGCCAGCAGTCTGGGTGGGTCGGGCACAGATACGCAGTATTTT. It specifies CASSLGGSGTDTQYF.

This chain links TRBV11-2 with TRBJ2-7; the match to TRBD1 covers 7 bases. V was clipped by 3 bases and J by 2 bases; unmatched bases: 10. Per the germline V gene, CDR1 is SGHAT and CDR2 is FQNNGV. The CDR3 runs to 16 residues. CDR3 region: CASSLGQLLSTYEQYF. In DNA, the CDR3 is TGTGCCAGCAGCTTGGGACAGCTCCTCTCTACCTACGAGCAGTACTTC.

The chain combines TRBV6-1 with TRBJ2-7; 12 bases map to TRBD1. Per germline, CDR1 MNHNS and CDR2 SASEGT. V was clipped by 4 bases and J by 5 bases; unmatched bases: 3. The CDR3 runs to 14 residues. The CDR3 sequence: CASSAGTGGNEQYF. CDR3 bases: TGTGCCAGCAGTGCCGGGACAGGGGGCAACGAGCAGTACTTC.

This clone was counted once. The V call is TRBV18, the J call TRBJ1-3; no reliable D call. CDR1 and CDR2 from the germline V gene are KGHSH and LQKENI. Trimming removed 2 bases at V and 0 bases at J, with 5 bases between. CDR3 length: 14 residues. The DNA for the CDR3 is TGTGCCAGCTCACCAGCGAGCTCTGGAAACACCATATATTTT. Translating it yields CASSPASSGNTIYF.